This passage covers 4 T cell receptor beta chains from one sample sequenced in a study of blood T cell repertoires in COVID-19. Repertoires were generated with immunoSEQ multiplex PCR, while TCRdb's copy carries only in-frame clones and drops some. This sample has 200,000 to 300,000 clones; roughly four fifths occur once, and the top ten carry approximately 13%. Sequenced: peripheral blood. The source of these receptors is a woman aged 60 to 75 with active or convalescent COVID-19.

This sequence joins TRBV6-5 and TRBJ1-1, with TRBD1 identical over 8 bases. Unmatched junction bases numbered 7, after V lost 2 bases and J lost 5 bases. Germline values: CDR1 MNHEY, CDR2 SVGAGI. CDR3 length equals 15 residues. CDR3 amino acids: CASSYTPTGETEAFF. The CDR3 coding sequence is TGTGCCAGCAGTTACACCCCGACAGGGGAGACTGAAGCTTTCTTT.

The rearrangement uses TRBV6-5 and TRBJ2-1; TRBD2 agrees at 8 bases. This CDR3 is built from 15 residues. Germline V CDR1 and CDR2: MNHEY, SVGAGI. The V segment lost 5 bases and the J segment 3 bases; nucleotides outside the gene matches: 6. The CDR3 region has the DNA TGTGCCAGCAGTACCGGGGGGGCCCTCTACAATGAGCAGTTCTTC. Its translation: CASSTGGALYNEQFF.

V gene TRBV7-9 combines with J gene TRBJ2-4; D might be TRBD2 (5 bases). This CDR3 has 15 amino acids. Trimming took off 1 base at V and 0 bases at J, with 7 bases between the two ends. The germline V gene has CDR1 SEHNR and CDR2 FQNEAQ (reference sequence). As DNA, the CDR3 is TGTGCCAGCAGCTTAGACGGGGTAGCCAAAAACATTCAGTACTTC. It yields the protein CASSLDGVAKNIQYF.

This chain connects TRBV6-5 to TRBJ1-2; TRBD1 is a possible D gene (5 bases). The CDR3 covers 13 residues. V lost 4 bases, J lost 5 bases, and 11 bases lay in between. Germline V gene data show CDR1 as MNHEY and CDR2 as SVGAGI. Here the CDR3 DNA reads TGTGCCAGCAGTTTGGGGCCCTTTTATGGCTACACCTTC. The encoded protein is CASSLGPFYGYTF.